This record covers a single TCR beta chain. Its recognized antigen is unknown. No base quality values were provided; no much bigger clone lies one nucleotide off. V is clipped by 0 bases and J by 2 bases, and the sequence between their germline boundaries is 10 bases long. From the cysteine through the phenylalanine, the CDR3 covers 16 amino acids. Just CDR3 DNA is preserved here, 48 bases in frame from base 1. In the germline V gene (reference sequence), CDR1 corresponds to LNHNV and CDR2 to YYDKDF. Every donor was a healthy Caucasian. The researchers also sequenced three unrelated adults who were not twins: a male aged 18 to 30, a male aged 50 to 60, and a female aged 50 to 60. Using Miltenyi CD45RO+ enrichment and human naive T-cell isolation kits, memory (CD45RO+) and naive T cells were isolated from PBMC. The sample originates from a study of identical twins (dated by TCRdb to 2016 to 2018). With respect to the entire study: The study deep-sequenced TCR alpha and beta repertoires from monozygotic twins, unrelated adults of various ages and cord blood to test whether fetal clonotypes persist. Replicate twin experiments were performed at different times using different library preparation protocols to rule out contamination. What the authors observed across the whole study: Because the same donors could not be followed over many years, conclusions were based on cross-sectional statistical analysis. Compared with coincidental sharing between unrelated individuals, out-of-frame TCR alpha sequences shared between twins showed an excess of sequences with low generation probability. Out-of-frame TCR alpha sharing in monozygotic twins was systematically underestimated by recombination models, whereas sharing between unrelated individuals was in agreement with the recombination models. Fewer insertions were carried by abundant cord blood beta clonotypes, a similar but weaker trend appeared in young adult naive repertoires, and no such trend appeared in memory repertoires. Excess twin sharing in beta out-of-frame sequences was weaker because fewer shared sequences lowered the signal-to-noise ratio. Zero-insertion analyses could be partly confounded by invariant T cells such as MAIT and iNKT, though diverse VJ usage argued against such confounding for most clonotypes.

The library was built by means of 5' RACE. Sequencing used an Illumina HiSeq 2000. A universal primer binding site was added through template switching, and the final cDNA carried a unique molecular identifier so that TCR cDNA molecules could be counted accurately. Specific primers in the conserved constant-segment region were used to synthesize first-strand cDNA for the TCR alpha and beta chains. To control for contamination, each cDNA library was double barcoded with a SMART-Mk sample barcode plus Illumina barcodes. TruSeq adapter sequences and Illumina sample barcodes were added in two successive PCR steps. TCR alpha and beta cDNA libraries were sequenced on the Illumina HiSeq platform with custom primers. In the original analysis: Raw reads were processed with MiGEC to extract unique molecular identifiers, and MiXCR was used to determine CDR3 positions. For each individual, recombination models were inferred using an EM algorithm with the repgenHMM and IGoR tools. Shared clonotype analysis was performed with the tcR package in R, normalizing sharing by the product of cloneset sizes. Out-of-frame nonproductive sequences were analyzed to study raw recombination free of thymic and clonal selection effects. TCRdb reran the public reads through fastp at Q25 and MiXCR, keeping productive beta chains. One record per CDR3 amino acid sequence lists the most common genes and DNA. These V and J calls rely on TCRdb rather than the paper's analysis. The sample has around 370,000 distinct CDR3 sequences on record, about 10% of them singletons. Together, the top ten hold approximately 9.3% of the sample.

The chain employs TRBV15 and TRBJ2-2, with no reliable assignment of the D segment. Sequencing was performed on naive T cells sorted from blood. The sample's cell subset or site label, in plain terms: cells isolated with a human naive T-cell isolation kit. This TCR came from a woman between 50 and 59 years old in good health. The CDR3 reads CATSRDTVGNTGELFF. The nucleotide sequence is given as TGTGCCACCAGCAGAGATACGGTCGGTAACACCGGGGAGCTGTTTTTT.